This record concerns one TCR beta chain sequence. This entry is derived from a study of blood T cell repertoires in COVID-19. In the study overall: Whether acute or convalescent, the COVID-19 samples came from the United States, Italy and Spain. In each case, the material was cDNA or gDNA derived from T cells, B-cell-depleted T cells, or PBMCs.

CDR1 is LNHDA and CDR2 is SQIVND in the germline V gene (reference sequence). CDR3 size: 13 residues. Trimming took 5 bases from V and 11 from J, leaving 19 bases between them. As handled by the study authors: Quantification of nucleated cells was approximated via reference gene primer amplification. Profiled with immunoSEQ multiplex PCR; TCRdb holds only in-frame clones, not every one. The V and J calls and clone size come from that table; D and trimming were worked out from the DNA. Of over 85,000 clones in the sample, less than 90% were seen once. V and J are TRBV19 and TRBJ2-7, with a possible D match to TRBD1 (6 bases). Sequencing was carried out using peripheral blood. The sequence was collected from a man in his sixties with acute or convalescent COVID-19. The CDR3, as DNA: TGTGCCAGTAGTCAACAGGGACAACCTAAGAAGTACTTC. The encoded protein is CASSQQGQPKKYF.